These 29 T cell receptor beta chains originate from one sample sequenced in a study of blood T cell repertoires in COVID-19. The data were produced by immunoSEQ multiplex PCR, yet TCRdb's version contains in-frame clones alone and is incomplete. The table records over 400,000 clones, approximately 85% of them present only once. The sequenced material came from peripheral blood. These receptors came from a human donor in a cohort sampled during active COVID-19.

The J gene is TRBJ2-1, the V gene TRBV2, with 8 positions matching TRBD2. With 2 bases clipped from V and 6 bases from J, the junction kept 6 bases outside the gene matches. The CDR3 is 15 residues long. Germline lookup yields CDR1 SNHLY and CDR2 FYNNEI. The DNA of the CDR3 is TGTGCCAGCAGTGAACCCGGGACTAGGGCCAATGAGCAGTTCTTC. Translated, it gives CASSEPGTRANEQFF. The full variable domain, its missing parts supplied by reference TRBV2 and TRBJ2-1, is EPEVTQTPSHQVTQMGQEVILRCVPISNHLYFYWYRQILGQKVEFLVSFYNNEISEKSEIFDDQFSVERPDGSNFTLKIRSTKLEDSAMYFCASSEPGTRANEQFFGPGTRLTVL.

As to this clone: Within the sample, other DNA sequences also encode this same CDR3. The chain links TRBV6-5 to TRBJ2-1; D may be TRBD2 (6 bases). CDR1 is MNHEY and CDR2 is SVGAGI in the germline V gene. The CDR3 is 13 amino acids. V was pared by 7 bases and J by 4 bases, with 11 bases between. This CDR3 reads CASTRGSYNEQFF. The CDR3 bases are TGTGCCAGCACACGGGGGTCATACAATGAGCAGTTCTTC.

V gene TRBV5-1 combines with J gene TRBJ2-1; 7 bases line up with TRBD2. The CDR3 loop spans 14 amino acids. Germline CDR1 reads SGHRS; CDR2 reads YFSETQ. The V and J ends lost 1 base and 6 bases, in that order; junction bases with no gene match: 4. The CDR3 DNA is TGCGCCAGCAGCTTGATCCCGGGGGGCAATGAGCAGTTCTTC. As protein: CASSLIPGGNEQFF. The full variable domain, rest sourced from reference TRBV5-1 and TRBJ2-1, is KAGVTQTPRYLIKTRGQQVTLSCSPISGHRSVSWYQQTPGQGLQFLFEYFSETQRNKGNFPGRFSGRQFSNSRSEMNVSTLELGDSALYLCASSLIPGGNEQFFGPGTRLTVL.

The gene calls are TRBV18 and TRBJ1-5; D is unclear. The CDR3 contains 16 residues. Trimming took off 3 bases at V and 2 bases at J, with 14 bases between the two ends. Germline lookup yields CDR1 KGHSH and CDR2 LQKENI. The CDR3 loop is CASSPGSGTGNQPQHF. The DNA of the CDR3 is TGTGCCAGCTCACCCGGGAGCGGTACGGGCAATCAGCCCCAGCATTTT. Variable domain in full (rest from reference TRBV18 and TRBJ1-5): NAGVMQNPRHLVRRRGQEARLRCSPMKGHSHVYWYRQLPEEGLKFMVYLQKENIIDESGMPKERFSAEFPKEGPSILRIQQVVRGDSAAYFCASSPGSGTGNQPQHFGDGTRLSIL.

V usage is TRBV7-2 and J usage is TRBJ2-7; D is possibly TRBD1 (5 bases). Germline assignment: CDR1 SGHTA and CDR2 FQGNSA. Trimming pared 6 bases from V and 2 bases from J, leaving 11 bases between. The CDR3 has 13 amino acids. CDR3 sequence (DNA): TGTGCCAGCAGGGAGACAGTTACCTACGAGCAGTACTTC. Protein sequence: CASRETVTYEQYF. The full variable domain, completed using reference TRBV7-2 and TRBJ2-7, is GAGVSQSPSNKVTEKGKDVELRCDPISGHTALYWYRQSLGQGLEFLIYFQGNSAPDKSGLPSDRFSAERTGGSVSTLTIQRTQQEDSAVYLCASRETVTYEQYFGPGTRLTVT.

The V and J genes are TRBV19 and TRBJ1-2, with D tentatively TRBD1 (5 bases). The germline V gene has CDR1 LNHDA and CDR2 SQIVND (reference sequence). The CDR3 runs 12 residues. Trimming took 2 bases from V and 7 from J, leaving 8 bases between them. The CDR3 protein is CASSIRGSGYTF. In DNA form, the CDR3 reads TGTGCCAGTAGTATAAGGGGAAGTGGCTACACCTTC.

The chain couples TRBV30 to TRBJ1-5, with D possibly being TRBD1 (5 bases). The germline gives CDR1 GTSNPN, CDR2 SVGIG (reference sequence). This CDR3 region has 14 residues. With 1 base removed from V and 5 bases from J, the gap between germline ends came to 12 bases. This CDR3 reads CAWSGRVGDQPQHF. In nucleotides, the CDR3 is TGTGCCTGGAGTGGCAGGGTAGGTGATCAGCCCCAGCATTTT.

The chain uses TRBV7-9 and TRBJ1-1; TRBD1 might be the D (6 bases). Looked up from germline, CDR1 is SEHNR and CDR2 is FQNEAQ (reference sequence). Between the trimmed V and J ends, which lost 5 bases and 1 base, there was a span of 14 bases. The CDR3 contains 15 residues. The DNA of the CDR3 is TGTGCCAGCAGCCCGAAGGACAGTAGGAACACTGAAGCTTTCTTT. Amino acids: CASSPKDSRNTEAFF.

V usage is TRBV7-3 and J usage is TRBJ1-1; possible D gene TRBD1, 5 bases. The CDR3 covers 15 residues. The germline V and J ends were trimmed by 5 bases and 4 bases, with 17 bases remaining between them. CDR1 and CDR2 from the germline V gene are SGHTA and FQGTGA. The DNA for the CDR3 is TGTGCCAGCAGCCCAGACGGGGGGTATGGCACTGAAGCTTTCTTT. Translated: CASSPDGGYGTEAFF. Using reference TRBV7-3 and TRBJ1-1 for the parts outside the CDR3, the full variable domain is GAGVSQTPSNKVTEKGKYVELRCDPISGHTALYWYRQSLGQGPEFLIYFQGTGAADDSGLPNDRFFAVRPEGSVSTLKIQRTERGDSAVYLCASSPDGGYGTEAFFGQGTRLTVV.

V and J are TRBV6-5 and TRBJ1-1, with TRBD1 identical over 10 bases. Germline CDR1 is MNHEY and CDR2 is SVGAGI. The CDR3 is 14 amino acids. The V gene end was trimmed by 7 bases and the J gene end by 6 bases; junction bases not matched to a gene: 8. CDR3 in amino acids: CASITTGGVSEAFF. The CDR3 DNA is TGTGCCAGCATCACGACAGGGGGCGTCTCTGAAGCTTTCTTT.

The V and J genes are TRBV6-1 and TRBJ2-3, with D unresolved. This CDR3 region has 13 residues. V was pared by 0 bases and J by 6 bases, with 7 bases between. Per germline, CDR1 MNHNS and CDR2 SASEGT. This CDR3 is CASSEALQDTQYF. The CDR3 coding sequence is TGTGCCAGCAGTGAAGCGCTTCAGGATACGCAGTATTTT.

The table lists this clone with a few counts. V is TRBV30 and J is TRBJ1-3; TRBD1 matches 8 bases. Germline values: CDR1 GTSNPN, CDR2 SVGIG (reference sequence). The V and J ends lost 4 bases and 0 bases, in that order; junction bases with no gene match: 5. CDR3 length: 15 amino acids. The CDR3 here is CAWTPGQVSGNTIYF. In nucleotides, the CDR3 is TGTGCCTGGACCCCGGGACAGGTCTCTGGAAACACCATATATTTT.

This rearrangement joins TRBV27 to TRBJ1-4; unclear D gene. In germline, CDR1 is MNHEY, CDR2 SMNVEV (reference sequence). This CDR3 is 14 amino acids long. Trimming took 4 bases from V and 8 from J, leaving 14 bases between them. The CDR3: CASSSPERREKLFF. CDR3 DNA sequence: TGTGCCAGCAGTTCCCCGGAGAGAAGGGAAAAACTGTTTTTT.

The chain is built from TRBV3-1 (or the pseudogene TRBV3-2) and TRBJ1-3; weak D call: TRBD1 (6 bases). The CDR3 runs 15 residues. The ends were cut back, 4 bases at V and 2 bases at J, with 12 bases in the middle. In germline, CDR1 is LGHDT, CDR2 YNNKEL (reference sequence). CDR3 loop: CASSLQRQAGNTIYF. In DNA, the CDR3 is TGTGCCAGCAGCCTTCAAAGACAGGCTGGAAACACCATATATTTT.

The chain uses TRBV25-1 and TRBJ2-5; D possibly corresponds to TRBD2 (6 bases). Germline-derived CDR1 and CDR2 are MGHDK and SYGVNS. There are 13 residues in the CDR3. V was shortened by 7 bases and J by 2 bases, with 11 bases between the two germline ends. The CDR3 nucleotides read TGTGCCAGCACCGGCCGGGGGCAAGAGACCCAGTACTTC. Residues: CASTGRGQETQYF.

The chain combines TRBV4-1 with TRBJ2-7; possibly TRBD1 for D (6 bases). Trimming pared 3 bases from V and 0 bases from J, leaving 21 bases between. Germline-derived CDR1 and CDR2 are MGHRA and YSYEKL. This CDR3 has 18 residues. CDR3 sequence (DNA): TGCGCCAGCAGCCACACTCTTGGGGCAGGGGCGAGCTCCTACGAGCAGTACTTC. Translation gives CASSHTLGAGASSYEQYF.

This chain joins TRBV5-1 and TRBJ1-3; 12 positions match TRBD1. J gave up 4 bases and V 4 bases, and 6 bases lay outside the gene matches. The CDR3 has 16 residues. CDR1 is SGHRS, CDR2 YFSETQ, per germline. The CDR3 bases are TGCGCCAGCAGCACGGGACAGGGGGCGTTGGGAAACACCATATATTTT. Translated: CASSTGQGALGNTIYF.

This clone was counted ten times or more. The V gene is TRBV28, the J gene TRBJ1-2; no clear D gene. Trimming shortened V by 7 bases and J by 1 base, and 13 bases separated the two germline ends. Germline V gene lookup returns CDR1 MDHEN and CDR2 SYDVKM. The CDR3 loop spans 14 amino acids. The CDR3 DNA reads TGTGCCAGCACCGGGAGCCCCCTTAACTATGGCTACACCTTC. Protein product: CASTGSPLNYGYTF.

The chain links TRBV18 to TRBJ2-1; 12 bases map to TRBD2. CDR1 is KGHSH and CDR2 is LQKENI in the germline V gene. The CDR3 runs to 17 residues. V shed 3 bases, J shed 7 bases, and the junction held 10 bases outside the gene matches. The CDR3 bases are TGTGCCAGCTCACCCGGCCGTCTAGCGGGAGGGCCGAATGAGCAGTTCTTC. It yields the protein CASSPGRLAGGPNEQFF.

The gene calls are TRBV7-3 and TRBJ2-7, with 8 bases matching TRBD1. There are 14 residues in the CDR3. Trimming cost V 2 bases and J 3 bases; bases outside gene matches: 3. Germline lookup yields CDR1 SGHTA and CDR2 FQGTGA. CDR3 sequence: CASSLDGTGYEQYF. As DNA, the CDR3 is TGTGCCAGCAGCTTAGATGGGACAGGCTACGAGCAGTACTTC.

The chain joins TRBV7-3 to TRBJ2-3, with TRBD2 matching over 7 bases. The V and J ends lost 2 bases and 2 bases, in that order; junction bases with no gene match: 1. Germline loops: CDR1 SGHTA, CDR2 FQGTGA. This CDR3 has 14 amino acids. The CDR3 sequence: CASSLAGVTDTQYF. The DNA of the CDR3 is TGTGCCAGCAGCTTAGCGGGGGTCACAGATACGCAGTATTTT.

The rearrangement links TRBV28 to TRBJ1-2; 8 bases align to TRBD1. Germline values: CDR1 MDHEN, CDR2 SYDVKM. V gave up 6 bases and J gave up 0 bases; unmatched junction bases: 6. The CDR3 extends over 15 amino acids. CDR3 in DNA: TGTGCCAGCAGACACCAGACAGGGGCTAACTATGGCTACACCTTC. Residues: CASRHQTGANYGYTF.

This sequence joins TRBV7-2 and TRBJ2-7, with a tentative D call TRBD2 (5 bases). This CDR3 spans 14 amino acids. V was cut by 4 bases and J by 0 bases, with 10 bases left in between. The V gene's germline CDR1 is SGHTA and CDR2 FQGNSA. In DNA form, the CDR3 reads TGTGCCAGCAGCTCCTCAGCGGCCTCCTACGAGCAGTACTTC. Protein sequence: CASSSSAASYEQYF.

This sequence joins TRBV28 and TRBJ1-4; a possible D gene is TRBD1 (6 bases). There are 15 residues in the CDR3. Trimming shortened V by 5 bases and J by 3 bases, and 13 bases separated the two germline ends. The germline V gene encodes CDR1 MDHEN and CDR2 SYDVKM. In DNA form, the CDR3 reads TGTGCCAGCAGTGCCTCACAGGGAGCTAATGAAAAACTGTTTTTT. It yields the protein CASSASQGANEKLFF. Supplemented by reference TRBV28 and TRBJ1-4, the full variable domain reads DVKVTQSSRYLVKRTGEKVFLECVQDMDHENMFWYRQDPGLGLRLIYFSYDVKMKEKGDIPEGYSVSREKKERFSLILESASTNQTSMYLCASSASQGANEKLFFGSGTQLSVL.

This clone came up once. The chain links TRBV6-5 to TRBJ2-7, with D perhaps matching TRBD2 (6 bases). Looked up from germline, CDR1 is MNHEY and CDR2 is SVGAGI. The CDR3 spans 14 residues. V shed 6 bases and J shed 2 bases, with 14 bases lying between them. The CDR3: CASSRYGTPYEQYF. As DNA, the CDR3 is TGTGCCAGCAGCCGATACGGGACTCCCTACGAGCAGTACTTC.

The V call is TRBV30, the J call TRBJ1-1, with D perhaps TRBD1 (5 bases). V was cut by 5 bases and J by 1 base, with 14 bases left in between. The CDR3 is 14 amino acids. The germline V gene has CDR1 GTSNPN and CDR2 SVGIG (reference sequence). The CDR3 reads CAWARSRGNTEAFF. The DNA of the CDR3 is TGTGCCTGGGCGCGGAGTAGGGGGAACACTGAAGCTTTCTTT.

This rearrangement joins TRBV24-1 to TRBJ2-5; D perhaps matches TRBD2 (5 bases). CDR1 KGHDR and CDR2 SFDVKD come from the germline V gene. CDR3 length equals 12 residues. The V end lost 4 bases, the J end lost 10 bases, and 12 bases lay between the germline ends. The CDR3 sequence is CATSDRLGLQYF. The CDR3 DNA reads as TGTGCCACCAGTGACCGCTTAGGACTCCAGTACTTC.

In this sample, this clone turned up a few times. Other DNA variants within this sample encode the same CDR3. The chain couples TRBV29-1 to TRBJ2-7, with D uncertain. CDR1 and CDR2 (germline): SQVTM, ANQGSEA. Between the trimmed V and J ends, which lost 7 bases and 1 base, there was a span of 11 bases. This CDR3 has 12 residues. In DNA form, the CDR3 reads TGCAGCGCAAAAGACACGTCCTACGAGCAGTACTTC. Translation gives CSAKDTSYEQYF.

The chain combines TRBV19 with TRBJ1-1; 9 bases map to TRBD1. The CDR3 length is 14 residues. The ends lost 5 bases at V and 5 bases at J; junction bases unmatched: 6. Germline V lookup: CDR1 LNHDA, CDR2 SQIVND (reference sequence). The CDR3: CASSQQGALTEAFF. The CDR3 nucleotides are TGTGCCAGTAGTCAACAGGGGGCTTTGACTGAAGCTTTCTTT. Full variable domain (rest looked up from reference TRBV19 and TRBJ1-1): DGGITQSPKYLFRKEGQNVTLSCEQNLNHDAMYWYRQDPGQGLRLIYYSQIVNDFQKGDIAEGYSVSREKKESFPLTVTSAQKNPTAFYLCASSQQGALTEAFFGQGTRLTVV.